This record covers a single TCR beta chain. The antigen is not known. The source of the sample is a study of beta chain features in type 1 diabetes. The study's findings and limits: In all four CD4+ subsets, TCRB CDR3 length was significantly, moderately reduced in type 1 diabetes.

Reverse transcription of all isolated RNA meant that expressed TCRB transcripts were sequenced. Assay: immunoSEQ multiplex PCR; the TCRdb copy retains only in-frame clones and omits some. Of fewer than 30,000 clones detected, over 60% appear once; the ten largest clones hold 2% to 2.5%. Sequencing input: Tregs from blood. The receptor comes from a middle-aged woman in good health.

The CDR3 coding sequence is TGTGCCAATAAAAGGGGACAGGGTATCACAGATACGCAGTATTTT. It yields the protein CANKRGQGITDTQYF. J is TRBJ2-3 and V is TRBV6-1, with TRBD1 matching 9 bases. Unmatched junction bases numbered 10, after V lost 10 bases and J lost 2 bases. The CDR3 runs 15 residues. CDR1 is MNHNS and CDR2 is SASEGT in the germline V gene.